Below, 7 T cell receptor beta chains from the same sample are listed, as sequenced in a study of blood T cell repertoires in COVID-19. Some clones are missing from TCRdb's copy, which holds only in-frame ones; the method was immunoSEQ multiplex PCR. Of about 140,000 clones in the sample, about 86% were seen once. Source material: peripheral blood. Every receptor here comes from a woman aged 55 to 70 with acute or convalescent COVID-19.

The chain links TRBV18 to TRBJ2-1, with unresolved D. V gave up 0 bases and J gave up 3 bases, with 6 bases separating them. The germline CDR1 and CDR2 sequences are KGHSH and LQKENI. The CDR3 totals 14 residues. The CDR3 region has the DNA TGTGCCAGCTCACCACCGCTAGACTACAATGAGCAGTTCTTC. Encoded protein: CASSPPLDYNEQFF.

The CDR3, as DNA: TGTGCCACCAGTGACCATACAATGGGGCGGAACACCGGGGAGCTGTTTTTT. This encodes CATSDHTMGRNTGELFF. The V call is TRBV24-1, the J call TRBJ2-2; D is possibly TRBD1 (5 bases). V shed 4 bases and J shed 1 base, with 15 bases lying between them. The CDR3 loop spans 17 amino acids. The germline gives CDR1 KGHDR, CDR2 SFDVKD.

A single count supports this clone. The genes are TRBV5-6 and TRBJ1-4, with D hard to call. V was shortened by 0 bases and J by 0 bases, with 6 bases between the two germline ends. The CDR3 totals 15 residues. The germline gives CDR1 SGHDT, CDR2 YYEEEE. The DNA for the CDR3 is TGTGCCAGCAGCTTGGGGCCTGCAACTAATGAAAAACTGTTTTTT. This gives the protein CASSLGPATNEKLFF.

Comments on this clone: One end of the junction is discordant with germline, which a read error may explain. The rearrangement links TRBV6-1 to TRBJ1-6; D gene uncertain. The germline gives CDR1 MNHNS, CDR2 SASEGT. This CDR3 region has 11 residues. The CDR3, as DNA: TGTGCCAGCAGTGAAATTTACGGGATCCTCTTT. Residues: CASSEIYGILF.

The J gene is TRBJ2-2, the V gene TRBV3-1 (or the pseudogene TRBV3-2), with D perhaps TRBD1 (6 bases). CDR3 size: 14 residues. V was clipped by 4 bases and J by 6 bases, with 12 bases between them. Germline V gives CDR1 LGHDT, CDR2 YNNKEL (reference sequence). The CDR3 is CASSPKGGSGELFF. Here the CDR3 DNA reads TGTGCCAGCAGCCCCAAAGGGGGTTCCGGGGAGCTGTTTTTT.

The J gene is TRBJ1-2, the V gene TRBV7-2; D not certain. This CDR3 region has 14 residues. Germline CDR1 is SGHTA and CDR2 is FQGNSA. V lost 2 bases and J lost 4, with 11 bases in between. CDR3 coding DNA: TGTGCCAGCAGCTTAAATCCCAGTTCCTATGGCTACACCTTC. Its protein product is CASSLNPSSYGYTF.

This clone came up once. The V and J genes are TRBV18 and TRBJ2-7, with D perhaps matching TRBD1 (5 bases). This CDR3 has 14 amino acids. The V gene lost 2 bases and the J gene lost 4 bases, with 12 bases spanning the gap. From germline, CDR1 is KGHSH and CDR2 LQKENI. Here the CDR3 reads CASSPRQGVYEQYF. CDR3 sequence (DNA): TGTGCCAGCTCACCAAGGCAGGGCGTATACGAGCAGTACTTC.